This T cell receptor (beta chain) appears in the sequencing data of a study of prognosis after radiotherapy for stage I lung cancer. The germline gives CDR1 WSHSY, CDR2 SAAADI. The V gene end was trimmed by 6 bases and the J gene end by 0 bases; junction bases not matched to a gene: 7. The CDR3 spans 17 residues. This clonotype was seen many times. Template was genomic DNA; TCR beta CDR3 amplified in two multiplex PCR rounds. First-round PCR amplification was performed with primers specific to each TRBV and TRBJ gene. A single record per CDR3 protein comes from TCRdb applying MiXCR to the multiplex PCR reads. The sample includes about 59,000 distinct CDR3 sequences, about 26% of them seen just once.

The chain couples TRBV10-2 to TRBJ1-6; TRBD1 matches 8 bases. Sequenced here: PBMCs, sampled before or after stereotactic body radiation therapy (not recorded which). The sequence was obtained from a donor of 50 years or more with non-small cell lung cancer. CDR3 loop: CASSVTGGSSYNSPLHF. CDR3 coding DNA: TGCGCCAGCAGCGTTACAGGGGGGAGCTCCTATAATTCACCCCTCCACTTT.